This T cell receptor (beta chain) was retrieved from a study of blood T cell repertoires in COVID-19. Study in general: The United States, Italy and Spain provided the acute and convalescent COVID-19 samples. The analysed material was cDNA or gDNA that came from T cells, B-cell-depleted T cells, or PBMCs.

V was clipped by 9 bases and J by 0 bases, with 12 bases between them. Germline-derived CDR1 and CDR2 are LNHDA and SQIVND (reference sequence). The CDR3 covers 14 residues. As handled by the study authors: Amplification of reference gene primers was used by the study to estimate nucleated cell counts. Measured with immunoSEQ multiplex PCR; TCRdb has only the in-frame clones, and not every one. The V and J calls and the clone size are those of that table, but D and trimming were determined from the DNA. The repertoire consists of more than 60,000 clones, with approximately 85% occurring once and the leading ten covering around 17%.

Material for sequencing was peripheral blood. This sequence originates from a human donor in a cohort sampled during active COVID-19. The V call is TRBV19, the J call TRBJ1-5; D ambiguous. The DNA for the CDR3 is TGTGCCAGCACCGGACTGCATAGCAATCAGCCCCAGCATTTT. Its translation is CASTGLHSNQPQHF.